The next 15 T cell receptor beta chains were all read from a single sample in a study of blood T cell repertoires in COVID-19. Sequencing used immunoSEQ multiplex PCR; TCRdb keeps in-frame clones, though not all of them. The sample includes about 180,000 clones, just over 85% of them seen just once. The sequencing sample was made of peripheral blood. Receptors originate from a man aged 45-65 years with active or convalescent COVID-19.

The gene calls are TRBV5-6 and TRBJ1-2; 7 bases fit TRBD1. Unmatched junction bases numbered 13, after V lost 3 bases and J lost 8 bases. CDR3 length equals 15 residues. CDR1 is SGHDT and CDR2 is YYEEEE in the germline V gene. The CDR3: CASSSRLTNRGGYTF. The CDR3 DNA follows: TGTGCCAGCAGCTCGAGACTTACTAACAGGGGAGGCTACACCTTC.

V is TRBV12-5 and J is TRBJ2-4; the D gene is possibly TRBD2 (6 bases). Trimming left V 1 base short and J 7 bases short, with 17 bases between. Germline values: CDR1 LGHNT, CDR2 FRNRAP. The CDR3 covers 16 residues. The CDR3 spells CASGLDTGVLGNIQYF. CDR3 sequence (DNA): TGTGCTAGTGGTTTGGACACGGGGGTTTTAGGGAACATTCAGTACTTC. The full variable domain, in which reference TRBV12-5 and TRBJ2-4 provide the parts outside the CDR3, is DARVTQTPRHKVTEMGQEVTMRCQPILGHNTVFWYRQTMMQGLELLAYFRNRAPLDDSGMPKDRFSAEMPDATLATLKIQPSEPRDSAVYFCASGLDTGVLGNIQYFGAGTRLSVL.

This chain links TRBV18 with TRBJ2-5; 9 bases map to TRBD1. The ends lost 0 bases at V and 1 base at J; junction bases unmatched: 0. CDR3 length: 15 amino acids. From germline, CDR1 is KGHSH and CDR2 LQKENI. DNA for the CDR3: TGTGCCAGCTCACCACCGACAGGGGGCCAAGAGACCCAGTACTTC. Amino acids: CASSPPTGGQETQYF.

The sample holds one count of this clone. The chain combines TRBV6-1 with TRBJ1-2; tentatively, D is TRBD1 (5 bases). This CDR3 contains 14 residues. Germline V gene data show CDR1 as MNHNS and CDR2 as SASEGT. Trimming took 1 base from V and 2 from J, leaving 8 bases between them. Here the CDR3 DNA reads TGTGCCAGCAGTGAAGTGGCAGGGAACTATGGCTACACCTTC. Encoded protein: CASSEVAGNYGYTF.

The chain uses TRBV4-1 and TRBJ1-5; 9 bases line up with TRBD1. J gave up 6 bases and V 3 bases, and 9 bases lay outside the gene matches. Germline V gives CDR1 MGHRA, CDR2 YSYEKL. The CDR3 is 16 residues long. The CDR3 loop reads CASSQWTGATGQPQHF. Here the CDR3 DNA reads TGCGCCAGCAGCCAGTGGACAGGGGCGACAGGTCAGCCCCAGCATTTT.

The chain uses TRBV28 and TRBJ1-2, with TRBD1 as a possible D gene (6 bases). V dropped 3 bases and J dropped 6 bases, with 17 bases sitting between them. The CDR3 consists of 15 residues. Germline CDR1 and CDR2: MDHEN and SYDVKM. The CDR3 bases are TGTGCCAGCAGTTTTATCTGGGGGCAAAAGGATGGCTACACCTTC. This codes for CASSFIWGQKDGYTF.

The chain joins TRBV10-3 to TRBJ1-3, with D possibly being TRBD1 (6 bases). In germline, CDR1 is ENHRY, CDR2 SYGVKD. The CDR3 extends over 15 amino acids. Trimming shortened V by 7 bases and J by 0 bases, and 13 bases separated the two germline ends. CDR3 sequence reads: CAINPGQSSGNTIYF. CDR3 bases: TGTGCCATCAATCCCGGACAGAGCTCTGGAAACACCATATATTTT.

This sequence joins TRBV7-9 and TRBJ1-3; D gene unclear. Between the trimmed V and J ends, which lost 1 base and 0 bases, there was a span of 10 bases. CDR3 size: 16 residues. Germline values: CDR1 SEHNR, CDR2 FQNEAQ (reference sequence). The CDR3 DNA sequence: TGTGCCAGCAGCTTAGGGGCAGAACGCTCTGGAAACACCATATATTTT. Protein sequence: CASSLGAERSGNTIYF.

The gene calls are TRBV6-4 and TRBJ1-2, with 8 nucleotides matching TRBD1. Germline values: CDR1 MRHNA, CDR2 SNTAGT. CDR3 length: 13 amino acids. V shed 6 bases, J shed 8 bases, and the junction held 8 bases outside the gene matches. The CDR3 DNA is TGTGCCAGCAGAGGACAGGGTGTTTACGGCTACACCTTC. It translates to CASRGQGVYGYTF.

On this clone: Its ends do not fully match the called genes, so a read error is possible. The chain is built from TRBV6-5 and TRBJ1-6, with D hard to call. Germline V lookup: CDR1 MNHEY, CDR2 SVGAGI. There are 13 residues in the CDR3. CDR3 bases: TGTGCCAGCAGATACTCCTATAATTCACCCCTCCACTTT. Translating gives CASRYSYNSPLHF.

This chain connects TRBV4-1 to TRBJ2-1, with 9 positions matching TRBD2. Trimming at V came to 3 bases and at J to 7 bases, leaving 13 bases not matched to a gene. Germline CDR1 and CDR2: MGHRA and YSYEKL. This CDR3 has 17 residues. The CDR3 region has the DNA TGCGCCAGCAGCCAGACGCCGGGCGCGGGAGGGGGTAATGAGCAGTTCTTC. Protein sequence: CASSQTPGAGGGNEQFF.

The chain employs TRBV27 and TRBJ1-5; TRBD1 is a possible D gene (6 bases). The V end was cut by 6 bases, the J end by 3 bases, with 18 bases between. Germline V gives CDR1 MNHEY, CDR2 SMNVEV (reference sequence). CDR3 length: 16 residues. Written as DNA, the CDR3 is TGTGCCAGCAGCGATCTAACAGGGAGCCCCAATCAGCCCCAGCATTTT. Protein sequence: CASSDLTGSPNQPQHF.

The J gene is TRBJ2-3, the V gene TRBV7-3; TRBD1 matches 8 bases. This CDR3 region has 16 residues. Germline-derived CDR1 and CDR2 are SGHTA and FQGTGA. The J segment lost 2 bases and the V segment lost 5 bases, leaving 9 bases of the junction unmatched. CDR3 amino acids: CASSPRGTGSTDTQYF. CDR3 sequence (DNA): TGTGCCAGCAGCCCACGGGGGACAGGTTCCACAGATACGCAGTATTTT.

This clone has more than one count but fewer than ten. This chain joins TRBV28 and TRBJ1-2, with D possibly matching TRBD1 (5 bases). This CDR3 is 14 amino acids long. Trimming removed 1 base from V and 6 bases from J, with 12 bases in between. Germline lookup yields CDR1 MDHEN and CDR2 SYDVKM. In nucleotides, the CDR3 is TGTGCCAGCAGTTTATTTCAGGGCCGCCATGGCTACACCTTC. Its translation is CASSLFQGRHGYTF.

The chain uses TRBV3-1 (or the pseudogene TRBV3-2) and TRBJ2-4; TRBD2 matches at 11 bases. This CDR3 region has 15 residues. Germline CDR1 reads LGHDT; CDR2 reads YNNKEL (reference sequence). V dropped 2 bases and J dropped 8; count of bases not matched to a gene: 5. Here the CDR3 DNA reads TGTGCCAGCAGCCAAAGACCGGGACTAGCGGACATTCAGTACTTC. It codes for CASSQRPGLADIQYF.